What follows is one TCR beta chain and its context. The study drew participants aged roughly 18 to 95 years from some 25 US areas. Participants reported their clinical history, and cohort assignment relied on those reports. This specimen belongs to a study of blood T cell repertoires in COVID-19. The overall study: Samples taken during acute and convalescent COVID-19 were collected in the United States, Italy and Spain. PBMCs, B-cell-depleted T cells, or T cells provided the cDNA or gDNA that made up the material.

TCRdb's table, derived via immunoSEQ multiplex PCR, lists solely in-frame clones and lacks some. The table lists approximately 220,000 clones, roughly 89% of them singletons. Germline V CDR1 and CDR2: MNHEY, SMNVEV (reference sequence). The CDR3 is 16 residues long. Trimming cost V 6 bases and J 0 bases, with 14 bases left between them. This sequence originates from a woman aged 25 to 39 with acute COVID-19. The genes are TRBV27 and TRBJ2-2; D might be TRBD2 (7 bases). The sample comprised PBMCs or T cells enriched from blood (not recorded which). The DNA for the CDR3 is TGTGCCAGCAGGGCAAGGGGGGGCGCGAACACCGGGGAGCTGTTTTTT. This encodes CASRARGGANTGELFF.